The present entry profiles one T cell receptor beta chain with its context. Original processing notes: Researchers report that nucleated cell counts were estimated from reference gene primer amplification. Sequencing used immunoSEQ multiplex PCR; TCRdb keeps in-frame clones, though not all of them. That table is the source of V, J and clone size, and D and trimming were worked out from the DNA. The sample consists of about 180,000 clones, roughly four fifths of them appearing once. The data derive from a study of blood T cell repertoires in COVID-19. Background on the study: There were acute and convalescent COVID-19 samples, and they came from the United States, Italy and Spain. From T cells, B-cell-depleted T cells, or PBMCs came the material, which was cDNA or gDNA.

Germline lookup yields CDR1 LGHNA and CDR2 YSLEER. CDR3 length equals 14 residues. V was pared by 4 bases and J by 5 bases, with 15 bases between. The receptor's source is a human donor in a cohort sampled during active COVID-19. V gene TRBV4-3 combines with J gene TRBJ2-7; TRBD2 might be the D (5 bases). Sample: peripheral blood. The CDR3 DNA follows: TGCGCCAGCAGCCGGTCGGTACTAGTCGACGAGCAGTACTTC. This sequence encodes CASSRSVLVDEQYF.